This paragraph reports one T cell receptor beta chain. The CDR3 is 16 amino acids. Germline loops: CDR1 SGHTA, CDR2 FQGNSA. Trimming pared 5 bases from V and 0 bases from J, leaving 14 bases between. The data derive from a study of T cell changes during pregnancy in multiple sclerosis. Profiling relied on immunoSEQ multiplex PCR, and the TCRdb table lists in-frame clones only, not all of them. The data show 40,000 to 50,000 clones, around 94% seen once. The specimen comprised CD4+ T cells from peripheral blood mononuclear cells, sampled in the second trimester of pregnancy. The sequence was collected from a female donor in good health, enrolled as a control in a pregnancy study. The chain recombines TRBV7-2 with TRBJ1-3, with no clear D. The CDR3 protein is CASSPIGTFSGNTIYF. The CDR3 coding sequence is TGTGCCAGCAGCCCAATTGGCACCTTCTCTGGAAACACCATATATTTT.